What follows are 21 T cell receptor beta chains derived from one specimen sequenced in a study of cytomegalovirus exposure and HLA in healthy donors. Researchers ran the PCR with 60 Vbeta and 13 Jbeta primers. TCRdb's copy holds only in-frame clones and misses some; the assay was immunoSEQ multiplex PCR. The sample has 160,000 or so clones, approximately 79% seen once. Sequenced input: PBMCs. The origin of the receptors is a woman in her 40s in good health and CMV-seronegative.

CDR3: CASSLAAPPGQGFTGELFF. CDR3 in DNA: TGTGCCAGCTCACTTGCTGCCCCGCCGGGACAGGGGTTCACCGGGGAGCTGTTTTTT. The rearrangement joins TRBV18 to TRBJ2-2; 10 bases line up with TRBD1. The CDR3 extends over 19 amino acids. CDR1 KGHSH and CDR2 LQKENI come from the germline V gene. With 4 bases clipped from V and 4 bases from J, the junction kept 15 bases outside the gene matches.

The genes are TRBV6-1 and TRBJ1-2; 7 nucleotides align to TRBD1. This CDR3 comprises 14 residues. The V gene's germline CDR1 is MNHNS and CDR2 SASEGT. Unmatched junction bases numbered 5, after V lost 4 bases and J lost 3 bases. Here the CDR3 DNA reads TGTGCCAGCAGTGTGAGCGACAGGGACTATGGCTACACCTTC. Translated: CASSVSDRDYGYTF.

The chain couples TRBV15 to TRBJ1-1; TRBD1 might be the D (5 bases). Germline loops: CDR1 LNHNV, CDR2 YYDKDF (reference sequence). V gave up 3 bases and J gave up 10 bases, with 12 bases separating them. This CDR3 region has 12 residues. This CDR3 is CATSRGGRGAFF. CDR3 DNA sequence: TGTGCCACCAGCAGGGGGGGTCGTGGAGCTTTCTTT.

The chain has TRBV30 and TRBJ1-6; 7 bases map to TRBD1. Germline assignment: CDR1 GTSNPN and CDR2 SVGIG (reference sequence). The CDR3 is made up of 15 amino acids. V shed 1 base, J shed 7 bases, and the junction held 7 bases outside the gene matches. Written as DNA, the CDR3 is TGTGCCTGGAGTGCCCGACAGGGTGGGAATTCACCCCTCCACTTT. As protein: CAWSARQGGNSPLHF.

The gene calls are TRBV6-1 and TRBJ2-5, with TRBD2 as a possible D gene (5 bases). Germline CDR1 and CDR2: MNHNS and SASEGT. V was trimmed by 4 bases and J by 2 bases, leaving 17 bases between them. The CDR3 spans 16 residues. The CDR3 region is CASSATPGSQQETQYF. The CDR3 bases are TGTGCCAGCAGTGCTACACCGGGATCGCAACAAGAGACCCAGTACTTC.

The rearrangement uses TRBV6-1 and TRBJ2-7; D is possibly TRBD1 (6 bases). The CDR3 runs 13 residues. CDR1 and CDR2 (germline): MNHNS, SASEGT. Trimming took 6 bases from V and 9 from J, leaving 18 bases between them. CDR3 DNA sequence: TGTGCCAGCAGGCCAATGGTACAGGGTCGGCAGTACTTC. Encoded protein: CASRPMVQGRQYF.

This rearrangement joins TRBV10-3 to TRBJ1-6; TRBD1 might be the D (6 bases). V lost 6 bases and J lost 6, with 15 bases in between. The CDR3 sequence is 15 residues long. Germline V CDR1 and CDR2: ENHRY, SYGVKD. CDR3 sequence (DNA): TGTGCCATCAGGGCCTTGACAGGTTCTAATTCACCCCTCCACTTT. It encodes CAIRALTGSNSPLHF.

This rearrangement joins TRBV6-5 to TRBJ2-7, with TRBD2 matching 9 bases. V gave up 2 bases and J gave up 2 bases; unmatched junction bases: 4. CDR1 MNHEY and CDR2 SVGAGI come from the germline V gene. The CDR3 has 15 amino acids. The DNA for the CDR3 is TGTGCCAGCAGTTACCCTAGCGGGACTACCTACGAGCAGTACTTC. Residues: CASSYPSGTTYEQYF.

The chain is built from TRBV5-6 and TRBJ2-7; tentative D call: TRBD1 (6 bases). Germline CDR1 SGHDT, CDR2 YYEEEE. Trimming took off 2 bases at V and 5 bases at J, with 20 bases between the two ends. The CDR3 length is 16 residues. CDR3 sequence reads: CASSLDRQLRFHEQYF. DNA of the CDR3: TGTGCCAGCAGCTTAGACAGGCAACTTAGGTTCCACGAGCAGTACTTC.

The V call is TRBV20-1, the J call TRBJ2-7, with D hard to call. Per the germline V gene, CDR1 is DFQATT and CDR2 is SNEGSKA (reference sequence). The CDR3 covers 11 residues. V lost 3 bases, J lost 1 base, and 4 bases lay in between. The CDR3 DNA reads TGCAGTGCTAGCAGGTCCTACGAGCAGTACTTC. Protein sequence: CSASRSYEQYF.

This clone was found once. CDR3 residues: CASSLTGTARDTQYF. Written as DNA, the CDR3 is TGTGCCAGCAGCTTAACCGGGACAGCCAGAGATACGCAGTATTTT. The chain employs TRBV5-4 and TRBJ2-3; 7 positions agree with TRBD1. The CDR3 runs to 15 residues. V trimming: 2 bases; J trimming: 5 bases; junction bases outside the gene matches: 8. Per germline, CDR1 SGHNT and CDR2 YYREEE (reference sequence).

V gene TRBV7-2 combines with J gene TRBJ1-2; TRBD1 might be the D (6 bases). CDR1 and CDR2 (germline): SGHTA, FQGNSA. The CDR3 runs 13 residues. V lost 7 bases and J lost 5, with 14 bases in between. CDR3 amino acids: CASIQGPGYGYTF. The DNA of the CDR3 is TGTGCCAGCATACAGGGACCGGGTTATGGCTACACCTTC.

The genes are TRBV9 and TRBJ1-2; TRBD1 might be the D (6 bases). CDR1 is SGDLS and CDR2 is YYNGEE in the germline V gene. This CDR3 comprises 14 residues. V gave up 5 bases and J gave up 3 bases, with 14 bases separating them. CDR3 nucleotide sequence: TGTGCCAGCAGTGACTCAGGGGTCGACTATGGCTACACCTTC. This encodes CASSDSGVDYGYTF.

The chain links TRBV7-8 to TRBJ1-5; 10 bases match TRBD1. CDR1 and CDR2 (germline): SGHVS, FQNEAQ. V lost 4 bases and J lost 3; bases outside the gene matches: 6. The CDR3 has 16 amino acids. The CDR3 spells CASSSSGTGVNQPQHF. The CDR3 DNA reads TGTGCCAGCAGCTCCTCCGGGACAGGGGTCAATCAGCCCCAGCATTTT.

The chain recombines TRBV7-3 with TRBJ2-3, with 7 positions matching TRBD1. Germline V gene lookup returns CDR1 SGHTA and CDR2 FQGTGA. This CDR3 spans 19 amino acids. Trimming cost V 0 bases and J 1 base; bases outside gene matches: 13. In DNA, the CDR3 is TGTGCCAGCAGCTTAACCGGCAGGGGGAATGGGATCGGCACAGATACGCAGTATTTT. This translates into CASSLTGRGNGIGTDTQYF.

CDR3 sequence reads: CAVGSLSGNTIYF. CDR3 nucleotide sequence: TGTGCCGTAGGGAGCCTCTCTGGAAACACCATATATTTT. The J gene is TRBJ1-3, the V gene TRBV5-6; D ambiguous. Germline CDR1 and CDR2: SGHDT and YYEEEE. The germline V and J ends were trimmed by 10 bases and 0 bases, with 11 bases remaining between them. The CDR3 runs to 13 residues.

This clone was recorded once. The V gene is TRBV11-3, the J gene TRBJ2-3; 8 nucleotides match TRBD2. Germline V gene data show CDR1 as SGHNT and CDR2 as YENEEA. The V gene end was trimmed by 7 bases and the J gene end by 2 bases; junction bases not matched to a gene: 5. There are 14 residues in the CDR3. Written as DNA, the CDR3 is TGTGCCAGCAAAACTAGCGGATACACAGATACGCAGTATTTT. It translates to CASKTSGYTDTQYF. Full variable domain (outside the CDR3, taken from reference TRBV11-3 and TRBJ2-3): EAGVVQSPRYKIIEKKQPVAFWCNPISGHNTLYWYLQNLGQGPELLIRYENEEAVDDSQLPKDRFSAERLKGVDSTLKIQPAELGDSAVYLCASKTSGYTDTQYFGPGTRLTVL.

For the CDR3, the DNA is TGTGCCAGTAGTGGGCCAGGACAGGGGGTATATGGCTACACCTTC. It encodes CASSGPGQGVYGYTF. The V call is TRBV19, the J call TRBJ1-2; 10 positions match TRBD1. Germline trimming cut 5 bases from V and 5 bases from J; bases unmatched to any gene: 8. From germline, CDR1 is LNHDA and CDR2 SQIVND (reference sequence). CDR3 length: 15 residues.

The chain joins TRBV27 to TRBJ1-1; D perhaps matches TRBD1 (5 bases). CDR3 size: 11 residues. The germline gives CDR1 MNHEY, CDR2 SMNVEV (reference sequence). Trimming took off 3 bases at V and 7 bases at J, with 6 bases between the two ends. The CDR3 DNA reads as TGTGCCAGCAGTTTGGGGGGTGAAGCTTTCTTT. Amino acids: CASSLGGEAFF.

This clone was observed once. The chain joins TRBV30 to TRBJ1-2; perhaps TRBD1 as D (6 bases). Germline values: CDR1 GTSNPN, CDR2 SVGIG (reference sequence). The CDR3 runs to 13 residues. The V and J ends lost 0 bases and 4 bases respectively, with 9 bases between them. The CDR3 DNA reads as TGTGCCTGGAGTGTACAAGGGGGCTATGGCTACACCTTC. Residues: CAWSVQGGYGYTF.

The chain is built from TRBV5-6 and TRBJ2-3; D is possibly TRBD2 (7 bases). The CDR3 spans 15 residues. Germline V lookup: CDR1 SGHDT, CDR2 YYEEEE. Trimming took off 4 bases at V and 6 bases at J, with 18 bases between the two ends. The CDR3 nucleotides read TGTGCCAGCAGCCGAGGGGGGGGTGTAGGGGATACGCAGTATTTT. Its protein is CASSRGGGVGDTQYF.